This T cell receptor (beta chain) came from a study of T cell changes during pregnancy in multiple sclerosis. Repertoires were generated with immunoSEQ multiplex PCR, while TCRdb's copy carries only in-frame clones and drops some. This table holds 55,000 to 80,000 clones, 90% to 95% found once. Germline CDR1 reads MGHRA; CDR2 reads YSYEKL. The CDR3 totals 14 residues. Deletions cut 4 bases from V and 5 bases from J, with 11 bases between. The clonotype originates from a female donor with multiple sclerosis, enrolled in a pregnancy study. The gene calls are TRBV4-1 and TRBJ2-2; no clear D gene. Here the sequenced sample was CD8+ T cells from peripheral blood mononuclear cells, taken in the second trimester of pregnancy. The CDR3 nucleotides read TGCGCCAGCAGCCCCTACTCCGATACCGGGGAGCTGTTTTTT. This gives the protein CASSPYSDTGELFF.